These 29 T cell receptor beta chains originate from one sample sequenced in a study of T cell responses to AZD1222 COVID-19 vaccine (dated by TCRdb to about 2021). The intended sense of this specimen's time point label: about 28 days (+/-7) after the second vaccine dose. The treatment or condition label for this specimen denotes: meningococcal conjugate vaccine given as trial control. Library creation used the immunoSEQ multiplex PCR assay. Not all clones reach the TCRdb copy of this immuneACCESS table, which keeps in-frame sequences only. Checked studies attribute under half of the gap to unresolved V genes and leave the rest unexplained. Counted in this sample were over 100,000 clones; 70% to 90% of them appeared once. 7.9% of the sample rests with the top ten. The sequencing used peripheral blood, collected 28 days after the second dose of the MenACWY control vaccine. These receptors came from an adult who received the MenACWY meningococcal vaccine as a control.

This rearrangement joins TRBV7-6 to TRBJ2-5; 12 positions agree with TRBD2. CDR1 is SGHVS, CDR2 FNYEAQ, per germline. Trimming removed 4 bases from V and 2 bases from J; junction bases left unmatched: 5. This CDR3 is 16 amino acids long. This CDR3 is CASSSRLAGAQETQYF. In DNA, the CDR3 is TGTGCCAGCAGCTCCAGACTAGCGGGGGCTCAAGAGACCCAGTACTTC.

The V gene is TRBV28, the J gene TRBJ1-1; D is unresolved. V lost 5 bases to trimming and J lost 5 bases, with 6 bases between them. Germline V CDR1 and CDR2: MDHEN, SYDVKM. The CDR3 totals 11 residues. The CDR3 DNA reads as TGTGCCAGCAGTATTGGAACTGAAGCTTTCTTT. This translates into CASSIGTEAFF.

The chain combines TRBV5-8 with TRBJ2-1; 11 nucleotides agree with TRBD1. Germline trimming cut 5 bases from V and 8 bases from J; bases unmatched to any gene: 6. CDR3 size: 14 residues. The germline gives CDR1 SGHTS, CDR2 YDEGEE. The CDR3 DNA reads TGTGCCAGCAGTCCCGGGACAGGGGGAGATGAGCAGTTCTTC. It yields the protein CASSPGTGGDEQFF. The complete variable domain, with remaining parts taken from reference TRBV5-8 and TRBJ2-1, reads EAGVTQSPTHLIKTRGQQATLRCSPISGHTSVYWYQQALGLGLQFLLWYDEGEERNRGNFPPRFSGRQFPNYSSELNVNALELEDSALYLCASSPGTGGDEQFFGPGTRLTVL.

The chain links TRBV7-2 to TRBJ1-1, with a possible D match to TRBD1 (6 bases). Germline lookup yields CDR1 SGHTA and CDR2 FQGNSA. The CDR3 runs 16 residues. The V gene lost 0 bases and the J gene lost 7 bases, with 18 bases spanning the gap. The CDR3 DNA reads TGTGCCAGCAGCTTAGCCTATAGCGGAGGGGACAATGAAGCTTTCTTT. This translates into CASSLAYSGGDNEAFF.

CDR3 DNA sequence: TGCGCCAGCAGCCAATATCCAGGCTCCTCGGGAAACACCATATATTTT. Amino acid sequence: CASSQYPGSSGNTIYF. The V gene is TRBV4-3, the J gene TRBJ1-3; D is unresolved. Per the germline V gene, CDR1 is LGHNA and CDR2 is YSLEER. The CDR3 length is 16 residues. Trimming cost V 2 bases and J 4 bases, with 15 bases left between them.

This chain joins TRBV4-3 and TRBJ2-3, with a possible D match to TRBD2 (6 bases). CDR3 size: 13 residues. Germline assignment: CDR1 LGHNA and CDR2 YSLEER. Deletions cut 2 bases from V and 12 bases from J, with 15 bases between. CDR3 sequence: CASSQSTTGSQYF. CDR3 in DNA: TGCGCCAGCAGCCAATCCACCACCGGGAGTCAGTATTTT.

Note on this clone: Other DNA sequences in this sample translate to the same CDR3. The chain couples TRBV7-9 to TRBJ1-1; TRBD1 is a possible D gene (6 bases). The germline gives CDR1 SEHNR, CDR2 FQNEAQ (reference sequence). The CDR3 has 14 amino acids. Deletions cut 4 bases from V and 4 bases from J, with 13 bases between. The CDR3 DNA reads as TGTGCCAGCAGCTCACAGGGAGGAGGCACTGAAGCTTTCTTT. This gives the protein CASSSQGGGTEAFF.

The table lists this clone with a few counts. The chain couples TRBV5-4 to TRBJ1-3; the D is unclear. Trimming took 2 bases from V and 4 from J, leaving 4 bases between them. From germline, CDR1 is SGHNT and CDR2 YYREEE (reference sequence). The CDR3 consists of 12 residues. CDR3 residues: CASSFRGNTIYF. CDR3 sequence (DNA): TGTGCCAGCAGCTTTCGAGGAAACACCATATATTTT.

Regarding this clone: This specimen includes other DNA sequences encoding the same CDR3. This chain uses TRBV6-2 or TRBV6-3 with TRBJ2-2; D unresolved. There are 12 residues in the CDR3. Deletions cut 6 bases from V and 2 bases from J, with 4 bases between. Per the germline V gene, CDR1 is MNHEY and CDR2 is SVGEGT. For the CDR3, the DNA is TGTGCCAGCAGCTCTAACACCGGGGAGCTGTTTTTT. It yields the protein CASSSNTGELFF.

This rearrangement joins TRBV28 to TRBJ1-1, with D hard to call. The CDR3 has 16 residues. Germline V gene lookup returns CDR1 MDHEN and CDR2 SYDVKM. V was cut by 7 bases and J by 1 base, with 19 bases left in between. The CDR3 protein is CASTPKRAGENTEAFF. CDR3 in DNA: TGTGCCAGCACCCCGAAGAGGGCTGGAGAGAACACTGAAGCTTTCTTT.

V and J are TRBV7-9 and TRBJ1-6, with 7 bases matching TRBD1. CDR1 SEHNR and CDR2 FQNEAQ come from the germline V gene (reference sequence). This CDR3 region has 15 residues. V lost 5 bases and J lost 9; bases outside the gene matches: 10. Here the CDR3 DNA reads TGTGCCAGCAGCCAATCGACAGGGTATCCTTCACCCCTCCACTTT. It codes for CASSQSTGYPSPLHF.

V is TRBV6-1 and J is TRBJ2-7; D gene unclear. In germline, CDR1 is MNHNS, CDR2 SASEGT. With 1 base removed from V and 2 bases from J, the gap between germline ends came to 15 bases. The CDR3 totals 16 residues. As DNA, the CDR3 is TGTGCCAGCAGTGAAGATGCTTGGAGCGTGGCCTACGAGCAGTACGTC. It is translated as CASSEDAWSVAYEQYV.

This clone was counted between two and nine times. The CDR3: CASSGGSSYNEQFF. CDR3 bases: TGCGCCAGCAGCGGCGGGAGCTCCTACAATGAGCAGTTCTTC. V gene TRBV5-1 combines with J gene TRBJ2-1; 7 bases are shared with TRBD2. V lost 4 bases, J lost 0 bases, and 1 base stayed unmatched. CDR1 and CDR2 from the germline V gene are SGHRS and YFSETQ. This CDR3 is 14 amino acids long. The variable domain in full, with the rest retrieved from reference TRBV5-1 and TRBJ2-1, is KAGVTQTPRYLIKTRGQQVTLSCSPISGHRSVSWYQQTPGQGLQFLFEYFSETQRNKGNFPGRFSGRQFSNSRSEMNVSTLELGDSALYLCASSGGSSYNEQFFGPGTRLTVL.

The CDR3 sequence is CASQLLGARYTF. In DNA, the CDR3 is TGTGCCAGCCAACTCCTCGGGGCGCGCTACACCTTC. The chain uses TRBV2 and TRBJ1-2; maybe TRBD1 (5 bases). This CDR3 is built from 12 residues. Looked up from germline, CDR1 is SNHLY and CDR2 is FYNNEI. Trimming stripped 8 bases from V and 9 bases from J, with 16 bases between.

This clone was counted once. This chain joins TRBV3-1 (or the pseudogene TRBV3-2) and TRBJ2-1, with 8 bases that match TRBD2. The CDR3 runs 14 residues. CDR1 and CDR2 from the germline V gene are LGHDT and YNNKEL (reference sequence). Losses at the gene ends were 4 bases for V and 5 bases for J; bases not matched to a gene: 4. The CDR3 reads CASSLAGIDNEQFF. CDR3 in DNA: TGTGCCAGCAGCCTAGCGGGGATCGACAATGAGCAGTTCTTC.

V is TRBV18 and J is TRBJ1-4; D ambiguous. Germline CDR1 is KGHSH and CDR2 is LQKENI. The CDR3 loop spans 12 amino acids. The V gene lost 4 bases and the J gene lost 8 bases, with 8 bases spanning the gap. The CDR3 sequence: CASSRGGEKLFF. CDR3 coding DNA: TGTGCCAGCTCACGTGGCGGCGAAAAACTGTTTTTT.

The chain recombines TRBV6-5 with TRBJ1-5, with unresolved D. Germline-derived CDR1 and CDR2 are MNHEY and SVGAGI. The CDR3 runs 15 residues. Between the trimmed V and J ends, which lost 5 bases and 0 bases, there was a span of 11 bases. The CDR3 loop reads CASSTDGYSNQPQHF. The CDR3 DNA follows: TGTGCCAGCAGTACGGACGGCTATAGCAATCAGCCCCAGCATTTT.

The chain employs TRBV5-1 and TRBJ1-1, with 10 bases identical to TRBD1. Germline CDR1 is SGHRS and CDR2 is YFSETQ. There are 13 residues in the CDR3. The ends lost 5 bases at V and 6 bases at J; junction bases unmatched: 4. The CDR3 region has the DNA TGCGCCAGCAGGATGGGACAGGGGCCTGAAGCTTTCTTT. Translation gives CASRMGQGPEAFF.

The chain has TRBV6-2 or TRBV6-3 and TRBJ1-1; a weak D match, TRBD1 (6 bases). Germline lookup yields CDR1 MNHEY and CDR2 SVGEGT. CDR3 length: 14 residues. The V end lost 6 bases, the J end lost 3 bases, and 14 bases lay between the germline ends. The CDR3 reads CASSLQGGDTEAFF. CDR3 sequence (DNA): TGTGCCAGCAGCTTACAGGGTGGGGACACTGAAGCTTTCTTT.

V is TRBV7-9 and J is TRBJ1-6; D gene unclear. This CDR3 has 14 residues. Trimming removed 2 bases at V and 5 bases at J, with 7 bases between. CDR1 and CDR2 from the germline V gene are SEHNR and FQNEAQ (reference sequence). The CDR3 region has the DNA TGTGCCAGCAGCTTAAGCCCCGATAATTCACCCCTCCACTTT. Its protein is CASSLSPDNSPLHF.

This clone was found once. This chain connects TRBV7-9 to TRBJ1-2, with D tentatively TRBD1 (6 bases). The CDR3 sequence is 13 residues long. V was cut by 5 bases and J by 7 bases, with 14 bases left in between. Germline V gene lookup returns CDR1 SEHNR and CDR2 FQNEAQ (reference sequence). CDR3 loop: CASSHPPGAGYTF. The CDR3, as DNA: TGTGCCAGCAGCCATCCCCCAGGGGCTGGCTACACCTTC.

The chain is built from TRBV2 and TRBJ2-5; TRBD2 might be the D (6 bases). Trimming stripped 5 bases from V and 2 bases from J, with 15 bases between. The germline V gene encodes CDR1 SNHLY and CDR2 FYNNEI. The CDR3 totals 15 residues. The CDR3 nucleotides read TGTGCCAGCAGTCTCAACGGGGGAGGACAAGAGACCCAGTACTTC. Translating it yields CASSLNGGGQETQYF.

V gene TRBV7-9 combines with J gene TRBJ2-1; the match to TRBD2 covers 7 bases. Unmatched junction bases numbered 6, after V lost 0 bases and J lost 10 bases. Germline V lookup: CDR1 SEHNR, CDR2 FQNEAQ (reference sequence). The CDR3 has 14 amino acids. CDR3 nucleotide sequence: TGTGCCAGCAGCTTAGCCAGTTCGGGAGGAGAGCAGTTCTTC. Amino acids: CASSLASSGGEQFF.

The chain couples TRBV5-5 to TRBJ2-3; 11 nucleotides agree with TRBD2. CDR1 is SGHKS, CDR2 YYEKEE, per germline (reference sequence). Unmatched junction bases numbered 4, after V lost 0 bases and J lost 4 bases. The CDR3 runs to 16 residues. CDR3 protein: CASSLVLAGVADTQYF. DNA for the CDR3: TGTGCCAGCAGCTTGGTACTAGCGGGAGTGGCAGATACGCAGTATTTT.

The V and J genes are TRBV6-5 and TRBJ2-7; D is perhaps TRBD2 (6 bases). V lost 0 bases, J lost 6 bases, and 9 bases lay in between. The CDR3 extends over 13 amino acids. Per the germline V gene, CDR1 is MNHEY and CDR2 is SVGAGI. CDR3 coding DNA: TGTGCCAGCAGTTACTCGGAGGGACTCGAGCAGTACGTC. It is translated as CASSYSEGLEQYV.

The V gene is TRBV3-1 (or the pseudogene TRBV3-2), the J gene TRBJ1-1; D is unclear. The germline V and J ends were trimmed by 1 base and 3 bases, with 15 bases remaining between them. This CDR3 comprises 16 residues. Germline-derived CDR1 and CDR2 are LGHDT and YNNKEL (reference sequence). In nucleotides, the CDR3 is TGTGCCAGCAGCCAAGGTCGTAACCGATTGCACACTGAAGCTTTCTTT. Encoded protein: CASSQGRNRLHTEAFF.

This clone was recorded a few times. The same CDR3 is also encoded by other DNA sequences in this sample. The rearrangement joins TRBV5-1 to TRBJ2-2; D is ambiguous. Deletions cut 0 bases from V and 6 bases from J, with 6 bases between. The CDR3 runs to 13 residues. In germline, CDR1 is SGHRS, CDR2 YFSETQ. CDR3 sequence: CASSLGGPGELFF. DNA for the CDR3: TGCGCCAGCAGCTTGGGAGGTCCCGGGGAGCTGTTTTTT.

The CDR3, as DNA: TGTGCCAGCAGTGAAAGCTCGGGGGGGACTGAAAAACTGTTTTTT. It is translated as CASSESSGGTEKLFF. V usage is TRBV6-1 and J usage is TRBJ1-4; maybe TRBD1 (5 bases). The CDR3 length is 15 residues. The germline CDR1 and CDR2 sequences are MNHNS and SASEGT. Trimming pared 2 bases from V and 7 bases from J, leaving 14 bases between.

This chain uses TRBV19 with TRBJ2-2; D possibly corresponds to TRBD1 (5 bases). V lost 3 bases, J lost 5 bases, and 13 bases lay in between. The CDR3 loop spans 15 amino acids. Germline values: CDR1 LNHDA, CDR2 SQIVND (reference sequence). The CDR3 here is CASSIGQGWTGELFF. CDR3 in DNA: TGTGCCAGTAGTATTGGGCAGGGTTGGACCGGGGAGCTGTTTTTT. The variable domain in full, with the rest retrieved from reference TRBV19 and TRBJ2-2, is DGGITQSPKYLFRKEGQNVTLSCEQNLNHDAMYWYRQDPGQGLRLIYYSQIVNDFQKGDIAEGYSVSREKKESFPLTVTSAQKNPTAFYLCASSIGQGWTGELFFGEGSRLTVL.